This note documents a single T cell receptor (beta chain) sequence. Germline is not matched at one junction end, which may reflect a read error. Other DNA sequences from this sample encode an identical CDR3 as well. PCR was performed using 60 Vbeta and 13 Jbeta primers. This table comes from immunoSEQ multiplex PCR, and its TCRdb copy is limited to in-frame clones, with some not included. The data hold under 150,000 clones, with roughly four fifths observed a single time. These data belong to a study of cytomegalovirus exposure and HLA in healthy donors. Per germline, CDR1 SGHTA and CDR2 FQGNSA. This CDR3 spans 16 amino acids.

The chain has TRBV7-2 and TRBJ1-2; D unresolved. The sequencing input was PBMCs. This clonotype originated in a woman in her thirties or forties in good health and CMV-seropositive. Here the CDR3 DNA reads TGCGCCAGCAGCTTGGCGGCGACCACTATTAACTATGGCTACACCTTC. Its translation: CASSLAATTINYGYTF. Combining the CDR3 with reference TRBV7-2 and TRBJ1-2 gives the whole variable domain GAGVSQSPSNKVTEKGKDVELRCDPISGHTALYWYRQSLGQGLEFLIYFQGNSAPDKSGLPSDRFSAERTGGSVSTLTIQRTQQEDSAVYLCASSLAATTINYGYTFGSGTRLTVV.